Listed below are T cell receptor beta chains from one sample, sequenced in a study of technical replicates of blood from several donors. Sequencing was performed with immunoSEQ multiplex PCR; in TCRdb, only in-frame clones are kept and a portion is missing. Seen here are 70,000 or so clones, 92% observed once, and the top ten hold around 0.42%. The sequencing sample was made of T cells isolated from PBMCs. All receptors derive from a human donor in good health. Both conserved end residues are part of each CDR3. D genes are given only for firm matches. Clone size is given for some rows only: seen once, a few or many times, or a class if the clone is expanded.

d_call	v_call	clone_size	cdr3_length	j_call	cdr3_aa	cdr3_nt
TRBD2	TRBV27	once	15	TRBJ2-7	CASSFRTSGGYEQYF	TGTGCCAGCAGCTTCCGGACTAGCGGGGGATACGAGCAGTACTTC
TRBD1	TRBV28	NA	14	TRBJ2-5	CASSSTGEQETQYF	TGTGCCAGCAGCTCCACAGGGGAACAAGAGACCCAGTACTTC
TRBD1	TRBV6-5	NA	14	TRBJ2-3	CASRWTGGTDTQYF	TGTGCCAGCAGATGGACAGGGGGCACAGATACGCAGTATTTT
NA	TRBV30	NA	14	TRBJ2-3	CAWTPGQMVDTQYF	TGTGCCTGGACCCCGGGACAAATGGTAGATACGCAGTATTTT
NA	TRBV6-4	NA	13	TRBJ2-1	CASSDSLGAEQFF	TGTGCCAGCAGTGACTCTTTGGGGGCTGAGCAGTTCTTC
NA	TRBV29-1	once	13	TRBJ1-1	CSVDLQPHTEAFF	TGCAGCGTTGATTTACAGCCCCACACTGAAGCTTTCTTT
NA	TRBV2	NA	13	TRBJ1-2	CASSETGSYGYTF	TGTGCCAGCTCAGAAACAGGGAGCTATGGCTACACCTTC
TRBD2	TRBV2	NA	16	TRBJ2-1	CASSDWWEGSNNEQFF	TGTGCCAGCAGTGATTGGTGGGAGGGATCAAACAATGAGCAGTTCTTC
NA	TRBV19	NA	13	TRBJ1-2	CASSIGALYGYTF	TGTGCCAGTAGTATTGGGGCACTGTATGGCTACACCTTC
TRBD2	TRBV2	NA	14	TRBJ2-7	CASSSREGGYEQYF	TGTGCCAGCAGCTCCCGGGAGGGTGGTTACGAGCAGTACTTC
NA	TRBV11-2	NA	14	TRBJ1-1	CASSLVQGNTEAFF	TGTGCCAGCAGCTTAGTTCAGGGGAACACTGAAGCTTTCTTT
NA	TRBV10-1	NA	12	TRBJ1-1	CASSDGGLQAFF	TGCGCCAGCAGTGACGGAGGGTTGCAAGCTTTCTTT
NA	TRBV30	NA	13	TRBJ2-5	CAWSTLYQETQYF	TGTGCCTGGAGTACTCTGTACCAAGAGACCCAGTACTTC
NA	TRBV2	NA	15	TRBJ1-2	CASSDYGGADYGYTF	TGTGCCAGCAGCGACTACGGGGGGGCAGACTATGGCTACACCTTC
TRBD1	TRBV19	NA	13	TRBJ1-5	CASSIDRDQPQHF	TGTGCCAGTAGTATTGACAGGGATCAGCCCCAGCATTTT
TRBD2	TRBV30	NA	14	TRBJ2-1	CACSSGSSYNEQFF	TGTGCCTGTAGTAGCGGGAGCTCCTACAATGAGCAGTTCTTC
TRBD2	TRBV5-6	few	14	TRBJ2-7	CASSGSGYSYEQYF	TGTGCCAGCAGCGGTAGCGGGTACTCCTACGAGCAGTACTTC
NA	TRBV5-4	NA	12	TRBJ1-2	CAISDTFYGYTF	TGTGCCATCAGCGACACATTCTATGGCTACACCTTC
NA	TRBV29-1	NA	15	TRBJ1-2	CSVAEFRSLWDGYTF	TGCAGCGTGGCAGAGTTTAGGAGCCTATGGGATGGCTACACCTTC
NA	TRBV4-1	NA	14	TRBJ2-7	CASSQEGGSYEQYF	TGCGCCAGCAGCCAAGAGGGGGGATCCTACGAGCAGTACTTC
TRBD2	TRBV6-6	NA	16	TRBJ2-3	CASSYSSSGITDTQYF	TGTGCCAGCAGTTACTCTTCTAGCGGCATCACAGATACGCAGTATTTT
NA	TRBV2	NA	13	TRBJ1-2	CASSGGLNYGYTF	TGTGCCAGCAGTGGGGGGCTTAACTATGGCTACACCTTC
TRBD1	TRBV13	once	14	TRBJ1-2	CASSLRDRDSGYTF	TGTGCCAGCAGCTTAAGGGATAGGGACAGTGGCTACACCTTC
TRBD2	TRBV7-7	NA	16	TRBJ2-7	CASSMGLAGAGYEQYF	TGTGCCAGCAGCATGGGACTAGCGGGAGCAGGCTACGAGCAGTACTTC
NA	TRBV5-1	NA	13	TRBJ1-1	CASTVVSGTEAFF	TGCGCCAGCACTGTCGTGTCCGGTACTGAAGCTTTCTTT
TRBD1	TRBV19	once	13	TRBJ1-2	CASSVDREYGYTF	TGTGCCAGTAGTGTGGACAGGGAGTATGGCTACACCTTC
TRBD1	TRBV7-3	NA	14	TRBJ2-4	CASSAQGTAGIQYF	TGTGCCAGCAGCGCACAGGGGACAGCCGGCATTCAGTACTTC
TRBD1	TRBV9	NA	20	TRBJ2-1	CASSVVGDRAFETPGNEQFF	TGTGCCAGCAGCGTTGTGGGGGACAGGGCGTTTGAGACTCCGGGAAATGAGCAGTTCTTC
NA	TRBV4-1	NA	16	TRBJ2-2	CASSLLQSVNTGELFF	TGCGCCAGCAGCCTACTTCAAAGCGTGAACACCGGGGAGCTGTTTTTT
NA	TRBV11-2	once	16	TRBJ1-1	CASSLAGEGLGAEAFF	TGTGCCAGCAGCTTAGCAGGGGAGGGCTTAGGCGCTGAAGCTTTCTTT
TRBD2	TRBV4-3	NA	15	TRBJ2-7	CASSQGIAGDYEQYF	TGCGCCAGCAGCCAAGGAATAGCGGGAGACTACGAGCAGTACTTC
TRBD1	TRBV7-6	few	18	TRBJ2-3	CASSLGTGWEKGTDTQYF	TGTGCCAGCAGCTTAGGGACAGGGTGGGAGAAAGGCACAGATACGCAGTATTTT
TRBD2	TRBV5-1	NA	17	TRBJ2-2	CASSAGLAGGWTGELFF	TGCGCCAGCAGCGCCGGACTAGCGGGAGGTTGGACCGGGGAGCTGTTTTTT
NA	TRBV13	NA	12	TRBJ1-1	CASSSDYTEAFF	TGTGCCAGCAGCTCAGATTACACTGAAGCTTTCTTT
NA	TRBV27	NA	13	TRBJ1-5	CASSLIEHQPQHF	TGTGCCAGCAGTTTGATAGAACATCAGCCCCAGCATTTT
TRBD2	TRBV19	NA	15	TRBJ2-7	CASSDKPGGWDEQYF	TGTGCCAGTAGTGACAAACCCGGGGGGTGGGACGAGCAGTACTTC